Reported below is one T cell receptor beta chain. Its specificity is not known. The multiple sclerosis controls were treatment-naive patients, and their relapsing-remitting disease was stable or active. Purification of the CD8+ and CD4+ T cells relied on negative isolation, and TEMRA cells underwent FACS enrichment. The sample comes from a study of CD8 T cells in Susac syndrome. Overall study findings and caveats: It was acknowledged in the study that its TCR sequencing and HLA analysis involved a relatively small number of individuals.

This CDR3 has 12 residues. V was pared by 7 bases and J by 0 bases, with 10 bases between. Germline assignment: CDR1 SQVTM and CDR2 ANQGSEA. Random hexamers primed reverse transcription of 0.5 to 1 ug RNA. Amplification of TCR beta CDR3 used immunoSEQ multiplex PCR across 54 Vbeta and 13 Jbeta. TCRdb recomputed calls from the immunoSEQ multiplex PCR reads with MiXCR, one row per CDR3 protein. Of roughly 200,000 distinct CDR3 sequences in the sample, approximately 95% were seen once. The clonotype was recovered from a human donor with multiple sclerosis. Sequenced input: CD4+ T cells from PBMCs. V and J are TRBV29-1 and TRBJ2-7; D uncertain. The CDR3 loop reads CSATSSSYEQYF. CDR3 DNA sequence: TGCAGCGCCACTTCGAGCTCCTACGAGCAGTACTTC.